This passage covers 30 T cell receptor beta chains from one sample sequenced in a study of blood T cell repertoires in COVID-19. Profiled with immunoSEQ multiplex PCR; TCRdb holds only in-frame clones, not every one. The table has about 140,000 clones, approximately 80% seen once. Sequencing used peripheral blood. All receptors come from a woman older than 75 in a cohort sampled during active or convalescent COVID-19.

J is TRBJ1-1 and V is TRBV6-2 or TRBV6-3; D call uncertain. Germline-derived CDR1 and CDR2 are MNHEY and SVGEGT. The CDR3 has 12 residues. The V end lost 2 bases, the J end lost 10 bases, and 11 bases lay between the germline ends. Written as DNA, the CDR3 is TGTGCCAGCAGTTACGTTAGCGGGTTAGCTTTCTTT. It is translated as CASSYVSGLAFF.

This chain connects TRBV2 to TRBJ1-4; D gene ambiguous. Germline CDR1 is SNHLY and CDR2 is FYNNEI. Trimming removed 7 bases from V and 0 bases from J, with 9 bases in between. This CDR3 comprises 14 residues. CDR3 sequence reads: CASTEATTNEKLFF. For the CDR3, the DNA is TGTGCCAGCACCGAGGCAACAACTAATGAAAAACTGTTTTTT. Full variable domain (remainder filled in from reference TRBV2 and TRBJ1-4): EPEVTQTPSHQVTQMGQEVILRCVPISNHLYFYWYRQILGQKVEFLVSFYNNEISEKSEIFDDQFSVERPDGSNFTLKIRSTKLEDSAMYFCASTEATTNEKLFFGSGTQLSVL.

This clone turned up a few times. This rearrangement joins TRBV5-4 to TRBJ1-3; 7 bases line up with TRBD1. CDR3 size: 15 residues. The V gene's germline CDR1 is SGHNT and CDR2 YYREEE (reference sequence). V was clipped by 4 bases and J by 4 bases; unmatched bases: 8. The CDR3 loop is CASSLDRVIGNTIYF. The CDR3 DNA is TGTGCCAGCAGCCTTGACAGGGTGATAGGAAACACCATATATTTT.

J is TRBJ1-2 and V is TRBV6-5; 9 bases align to TRBD1. Germline V gene sequence: CDR1 MNHEY, CDR2 SVGAGI. The CDR3 spans 12 residues. The J segment lost 7 bases and the V segment lost 8 bases, leaving 5 bases of the junction unmatched. As DNA, the CDR3 is TGTGCCAGCTGGACAGGGGTGCTTGGCTACACCTTC. Translation gives CASWTGVLGYTF.

This rearrangement joins TRBV18 to TRBJ1-4, with D maybe TRBD1 (5 bases). The CDR3 runs 15 residues. In germline, CDR1 is KGHSH, CDR2 LQKENI. Trimming took off 4 bases at V and 2 bases at J, with 11 bases between the two ends. The CDR3 DNA reads TGTGCCAGCTCACACGGACATTCCACTAATGAAAAACTGTTTTTT. This sequence encodes CASSHGHSTNEKLFF.

This chain joins TRBV6-5 and TRBJ1-1; 7 positions match TRBD1. Germline CDR1 reads MNHEY; CDR2 reads SVGAGI. The CDR3 spans 15 residues. The ends lost 3 bases at V and 3 bases at J; junction bases unmatched: 7. The CDR3 spells CASSYRQGLDTEAFF. The CDR3, as DNA: TGTGCCAGCAGTTATAGACAGGGTTTGGACACTGAAGCTTTCTTT.

This chain links TRBV10-2 with TRBJ2-6; 7 positions agree with TRBD1. With V trimmed by 6 bases and J by 2 bases, 7 bases remained unmatched. The length of the CDR3 is 16 residues. Germline V CDR1 and CDR2: WSHSY, SAAADI. CDR3 amino acids: CASSRQGVAGANVLTF. The CDR3 region has the DNA TGCGCCAGCAGCCGACAGGGAGTGGCTGGGGCCAACGTCCTGACTTTC.

This clone has just one count. This chain links TRBV14 with TRBJ2-2, with TRBD1 matching 11 bases. Germline CDR1 SGHDN, CDR2 FVKESK. V shed 6 bases, J shed 5 bases, and the junction held 8 bases outside the gene matches. The CDR3 loop spans 16 amino acids. The CDR3 reads CASRLAGQGATGELFF. CDR3 coding DNA: TGTGCCAGCAGATTAGCCGGACAGGGGGCAACCGGGGAGCTGTTTTTT.

The chain combines TRBV7-2 with TRBJ1-1; D is unclear. V lost 3 bases to trimming and J lost 4 bases, with 9 bases between them. Germline lookup yields CDR1 SGHTA and CDR2 FQGNSA. The CDR3 covers 13 residues. The CDR3 loop reads CASSFRRGTEAFF. The CDR3, as DNA: TGTGCCAGCAGCTTTCGGAGAGGCACTGAAGCTTTCTTT.

This chain joins TRBV18 and TRBJ2-3; TRBD1 matches 8 bases. The CDR3 totals 14 residues. The ends lost 5 bases at V and 3 bases at J; junction bases unmatched: 4. Germline V gene lookup returns CDR1 KGHSH and CDR2 LQKENI. The chain's CDR3 is CASSVTGATDTQYF. The CDR3 bases are TGTGCCAGCTCAGTGACAGGGGCTACAGATACGCAGTATTTT.

The chain joins TRBV2 to TRBJ2-5; 10 bases line up with TRBD2. CDR3 size: 15 residues. Per germline, CDR1 SNHLY and CDR2 FYNNEI. Losses at the gene ends were 5 bases for V and 5 bases for J; bases not matched to a gene: 8. The CDR3 here is CASSYSGGTRETQYF. The CDR3 DNA sequence: TGTGCCAGCAGTTATAGCGGGGGGACCCGGGAGACCCAGTACTTC.

This clone was seen only once. The chain couples TRBV2 to TRBJ1-3; perhaps TRBD1 as D (5 bases). The CDR3 is made up of 17 amino acids. V was shortened by 5 bases and J by 0 bases, with 17 bases between the two germline ends. Germline loops: CDR1 SNHLY, CDR2 FYNNEI. CDR3 in DNA: TGTGCCAGCAGTCCTCCCGGGGGAGCAAGCTCTGGAAACACCATATATTTT. Protein product: CASSPPGGASSGNTIYF. Full variable domain (missing parts from reference TRBV2 and TRBJ1-3): EPEVTQTPSHQVTQMGQEVILRCVPISNHLYFYWYRQILGQKVEFLVSFYNNEISEKSEIFDDQFSVERPDGSNFTLKIRSTKLEDSAMYFCASSPPGGASSGNTIYFGEGSWLTVV.

The gene calls are TRBV28 and TRBJ1-1; tentative D call: TRBD1 (6 bases). CDR3 length: 13 amino acids. V lost 6 bases and J lost 10, with 18 bases in between. Per germline, CDR1 MDHEN and CDR2 SYDVKM. The DNA of the CDR3 is TGTGCCAGCAGCCCTGACACAGTCAGGGGAGCTTTCTTT. Its translation: CASSPDTVRGAFF.

The gene calls are TRBV7-9 and TRBJ2-3, with D uncertain. Deletions cut 2 bases from V and 1 base from J, with 10 bases between. CDR3 size: 15 residues. The V gene's germline CDR1 is SEHNR and CDR2 FQNEAQ (reference sequence). The CDR3 loop reads CASSLWSYGTDTQYF. DNA of the CDR3: TGTGCCAGCAGCTTATGGTCCTATGGCACAGATACGCAGTATTTT.

The chain combines TRBV14 with TRBJ1-2, with TRBD1 as a possible D gene (5 bases). The CDR3 runs to 18 residues. V shed 4 bases and J shed 7 bases, with 28 bases lying between them. Per germline, CDR1 SGHDN and CDR2 FVKESK. CDR3 sequence (DNA): TGTGCCAGCAGCCCTTCTAGAAGTTGGGCTGGGGGGAAAACTGGCTACACCTTC. Translating gives CASSPSRSWAGGKTGYTF.

The chain recombines TRBV27 with TRBJ1-1, with TRBD1 identical over 7 bases. This CDR3 region has 13 residues. Germline V gene data show CDR1 as MNHEY and CDR2 as SMNVEV (reference sequence). Germline trimming cut 5 bases from V and 11 bases from J; bases unmatched to any gene: 11. CDR3 bases: TGTGCCAGCAGTCGACCGGACAGGATTCTGGCTTTCTTT. This encodes CASSRPDRILAFF.

This chain uses TRBV11-2 with TRBJ2-5; D not certain. From germline, CDR1 is SGHAT and CDR2 FQNNGV. This CDR3 comprises 12 residues. Trimming removed 2 bases from V and 1 base from J, with 2 bases in between. The CDR3 coding sequence is TGTGCCAGCAGCTTACTCCAAGAGACCCAGTACTTC. Residues: CASSLLQETQYF.

J is TRBJ1-5 and V is TRBV6-1, with D possibly matching TRBD1 (5 bases). Germline-derived CDR1 and CDR2 are MNHNS and SASEGT. This CDR3 is built from 15 residues. Between the trimmed V and J ends, which lost 5 bases and 0 bases, there was a span of 11 bases. The CDR3 protein is CASSRNRYSNQPQHF. The DNA of the CDR3 is TGTGCCAGCAGTCGGAACAGGTATAGCAATCAGCCCCAGCATTTT.

V gene TRBV6-2 or TRBV6-3 combines with J gene TRBJ2-3; a possible D gene is TRBD1 (5 bases). The CDR3 spans 16 residues. Per germline, CDR1 MNHEY and CDR2 SVGEGT. V shed 0 bases and J shed 4 bases, with 14 bases lying between them. The CDR3 region is CASSYSKGLGADTQYF. CDR3 nucleotide sequence: TGTGCCAGCAGTTACTCGAAGGGGCTAGGAGCAGATACGCAGTATTTT.

J is TRBJ1-3 and V is TRBV7-2; D is unclear. The ends were cut back, 0 bases at V and 6 bases at J, with 9 bases in the middle. The CDR3 extends over 14 amino acids. Per germline, CDR1 SGHTA and CDR2 FQGNSA. The CDR3 loop is CASSLAPAENTIYF. The CDR3 DNA follows: TGTGCCAGCAGCTTAGCCCCAGCGGAAAACACCATATATTTT.

The chain combines TRBV7-2 with TRBJ2-6; no reliable D call. This CDR3 is built from 15 residues. The V gene's germline CDR1 is SGHTA and CDR2 FQGNSA. V lost 5 bases and J 0 bases, leaving 8 bases between the germline ends. CDR3 DNA: TGTGCCAGCAGCCGTCCCTTCTCTGGGGCCAACGTCCTGACTTTC. It specifies CASSRPFSGANVLTF.

On this clone: An end of the junction differs from the germline gene, which may be a read error. The V call is TRBV7-2, the J call TRBJ2-2; 9 bases map to TRBD2. The length of the CDR3 is 15 residues. Germline CDR1 and CDR2: SGHTA and FQGNSA. The CDR3 protein is CASSLAGRNTGELFF. CDR3 nucleotide sequence: TGTGCCAGCAGCCTAGCGGGGAGGAACACCGGGGAGCTGTTTTTT.

The gene calls are TRBV6-6 and TRBJ2-3, with a possible D match to TRBD2 (6 bases). The CDR3 loop spans 13 amino acids. The germline V gene encodes CDR1 MNHNY and CDR2 SVGAGI (reference sequence). Trimming left V 6 bases short and J 2 bases short, with 9 bases between. Here the CDR3 reads CASRDYTTDTQYF. CDR3 DNA: TGTGCCAGCAGGGACTACACCACAGATACGCAGTATTTT.

The rearrangement uses TRBV5-1 and TRBJ1-6; 8 bases align to TRBD1. The V segment lost 2 bases and the J segment 5 bases; nucleotides outside the gene matches: 3. The CDR3 has 15 amino acids. The V gene's germline CDR1 is SGHRS and CDR2 YFSETQ. The CDR3 sequence: CASSLQTGDNSPLHF. DNA of the CDR3: TGCGCCAGCAGCTTACAGACAGGGGATAATTCACCCCTCCACTTT.

The rearrangement uses TRBV6-5 and TRBJ2-2; tentatively, D is TRBD1 (5 bases). Germline values: CDR1 MNHEY, CDR2 SVGAGI. Trimming cost V 2 bases and J 3 bases, with 10 bases left between them. The CDR3 runs 15 residues. CDR3 DNA sequence: TGTGCCAGCAGTTACCGACAGTCCCACACCGGGGAGCTGTTTTTT. It codes for CASSYRQSHTGELFF.

This chain links TRBV7-2 with TRBJ2-3, with a possible D match to TRBD1 (6 bases). Germline CDR1 SGHTA, CDR2 FQGNSA. V was pared by 6 bases and J by 2 bases, with 15 bases between. CDR3 size: 15 residues. CDR3 nucleotides: TGTGCCAGCAGTTCAACAGGGTTTGCCACAGATACGCAGTATTTT. Its translation: CASSSTGFATDTQYF.

This clone was detected once. This sequence joins TRBV9 and TRBJ1-5; 8 bases agree with TRBD1. Losses at the gene ends were 3 bases for V and 4 bases for J; bases not matched to a gene: 6. In germline, CDR1 is SGDLS, CDR2 YYNGEE. The CDR3 is 15 residues long. Here the CDR3 reads CASSAGQGANQPQHF. In DNA form, the CDR3 reads TGTGCCAGCAGCGCCGGACAGGGCGCAAATCAGCCCCAGCATTTT.

This sequence joins TRBV12-2 and TRBJ2-1; TRBD2 is the table's D call and was not checked against the DNA. TRBV12-2 represents a pseudogene. CDR3 size: 15 residues. The CDR3 here is CASSGLAAAFYEQFF. The DNA for the CDR3 is TGTGCAAGCTCCGGACTAGCGGCGGCTTTTTATGAGCAGTTCTTC.

The rearrangement links TRBV18 to TRBJ2-6, with D possibly TRBD2 on 5 matching bases. V was pared by 6 bases and J by 4 bases, with 16 bases between. CDR1 KGHSH and CDR2 LQKENI come from the germline V gene. This CDR3 contains 16 residues. In DNA, the CDR3 is TGTGCCAGCTCTCATCCACGGGGTTCCGGGGCCAACGTCCTGACTTTC. This gives the protein CASSHPRGSGANVLTF. The full variable domain, with the rest looked up from reference TRBV18 and TRBJ2-6, is NAGVMQNPRHLVRRRGQEARLRCSPMKGHSHVYWYRQLPEEGLKFMVYLQKENIIDESGMPKERFSAEFPKEGPSILRIQQVVRGDSAAYFCASSHPRGSGANVLTFGAGSRLTVL.

The chain joins TRBV7-2 to TRBJ2-7, with 7 bases identical to TRBD1. The V and J ends lost 5 bases and 0 bases, in that order; junction bases with no gene match: 7. From germline, CDR1 is SGHTA and CDR2 FQGNSA. The CDR3 spans 15 residues. CDR3 in DNA: TGTGCCAGCAGCCTAAAGACAGGGTACTCCTACGAGCAGTACTTC. Translation: CASSLKTGYSYEQYF.